This passage covers 29 T cell receptor beta chains from one sample sequenced in a study of tumor-infiltrating lymphocytes in primary liver carcinoma. A primer matching the constant region was used to make TCR beta cDNA from 500 to 600 ng of total RNA. Libraries covering TCR beta were generated through three nested multiplex PCR rounds (using a slightly modified ARM-PCR). Primers for the first two PCR rounds were TRBV1-TRBV30 forward primers and a C-beta reverse primer (roughly 10 cycles per round). TCRdb itself ran the multiplex PCR reads through MiXCR, one entry per CDR3 protein. The data show approximately 190,000 distinct CDR3 sequences, around four fifths seen once. Joint extraction of RNA and DNA used 20-30 mg of bulk tissue that was unsorted. Sample: tumor tissue from primary liver carcinoma. These receptors came from a man between 40 and 49 years old with primary liver carcinoma and hepatitis B virus infection.

The J gene is TRBJ1-2, the V gene TRBV11-1; 7 nucleotides agree with TRBD1. V dropped 9 bases and J dropped 0; count of bases not matched to a gene: 16. In germline, CDR1 is SGHAT, CDR2 FQDESV (reference sequence). This CDR3 is built from 17 residues. CDR3 in amino acids: CARSRTGTVMTNYGYTF. The CDR3 DNA sequence: TGTGCCAGAAGCCGAACCGGGACAGTAATGACTAACTATGGCTACACCTTC. Drawing the rest from reference TRBV11-1 and TRBJ1-2, the complete variable domain is EAEVAQSPRYKITEKSQAVAFWCDPISGHATLYWYRQILGQGPELLVQFQDESVVDDSQLPKDRFSAERLKGVDSTLKIQPAELGDSAMYLCARSRTGTVMTNYGYTFGSGTRLTVV.

The chain recombines TRBV4-1 with TRBJ1-2; tentatively, D is TRBD1 (6 bases). CDR3 length equals 14 residues. Trimming shortened V by 2 bases and J by 2 bases, and 9 bases separated the two germline ends. CDR1 and CDR2 (germline): MGHRA, YSYEKL. The CDR3 DNA follows: TGCGCCAGCAGCCAAAGCAGGGGAAACTATGGCTACACCTTC. It specifies CASSQSRGNYGYTF.

To note about this clonotype: Its ends do not fully match the called genes, so a read error is possible. V and J are TRBV4-2 and TRBJ2-6, with D uncertain. The CDR3 runs 18 residues. Germline assignment: CDR1 LGHNA and CDR2 YNFKEQ. CDR3 DNA sequence: TGTGCCTGCAGCCAAGAAACCCGTGCCTTAAATGGGGCCAACGTCCTGACTTTC. Translating it yields CACSQETRALNGANVLTF.

To note about this clonotype: One base away lies a much larger clone, so this may be a sequencing read error. This chain joins TRBV28 and TRBJ1-5; TRBD1 aligns across 7 bases. This CDR3 contains 12 residues. CDR1 is MDHEN and CDR2 is SYDVKM in the germline V gene. V lost 11 bases and J lost 7; bases outside the gene matches: 8. DNA for the CDR3: TGTGCCGCCAGGGCAGGGGGGCAGCCCCAGCATTTT. It translates to CAARAGGQPQHF.

On this clonotype: Because it lacks the conserved phenylalanine or tryptophan at the end, this CDR3 is likely a read error. The V gene is TRBV12-3 or TRBV12-4, the J gene TRBJ2-5, with unresolved D. This CDR3 region has 13 residues. CDR3 nucleotides: TGTGCCAACAGTTTGGTGCAGTGGGAGACCCAGTACTTA. The encoded protein is CANSLVQWETQYL.

The chain joins TRBV5-1 to TRBJ2-6; D possibly corresponds to TRBD2 (6 bases). V was cut by 6 bases and J by 2 bases, with 18 bases left in between. The CDR3 spans 17 residues. The germline V gene encodes CDR1 SGHRS and CDR2 YFSETQ. The CDR3 coding sequence is TGCGCCAGCATCACTTATCTGGGGGGAACTGGGGCCAACGTCCTGACTTTC. It yields the protein CASITYLGGTGANVLTF.

V is TRBV10-3 and J is TRBJ2-7, with D uncertain. V was trimmed by 8 bases and J by 6 bases, leaving 17 bases between them. CDR1 ENHRY and CDR2 SYGVKD come from the germline V gene. The CDR3 spans 13 residues. The CDR3: CAISLAENCEQYF. The CDR3 DNA sequence: TGTGCCATCTCACTCGCGGAGAACTGCGAGCAGTACTTC.

The gene calls are TRBV6-2 or TRBV6-3 and TRBJ2-1; 14 bases fit TRBD2. Germline trimming cut 10 bases from V and 8 bases from J; bases unmatched to any gene: 13. Germline V gives CDR1 MNHEY, CDR2 SVGEGT. The CDR3 length is 16 residues. This CDR3 is CANRPRTSGRTDEQFF. Written as DNA, the CDR3 is TGTGCCAACAGACCCAGGACTAGCGGGAGGACCGATGAGCAGTTCTTC.

This chain uses TRBV11-3 with TRBJ1-5; D uncertain. Between the trimmed V and J ends, which lost 11 bases and 6 bases, there was a span of 23 bases. CDR1 is SGHNT, CDR2 YENEEA, per germline. This CDR3 comprises 15 residues. In nucleotides, the CDR3 is TGTGCCGGCTGCTTAGATCTGGGGATGGCTCAGCCCCAGCATTTT. Translating it yields CAGCLDLGMAQPQHF.

Points on this clonotype: A read error may produce the germline difference seen at one junction end. J is TRBJ1-4 and V is TRBV29-1, with a possible D match to TRBD1 (5 bases). From germline, CDR1 is SQVTM and CDR2 ANQGSEA. This CDR3 region has 13 residues. Written as DNA, the CDR3 is TGCAGCGTCAAGACAGAGTCTAATGAAAAACTGTTGTTT. Translation: CSVKTESNEKLLF.

The CDR3 coding sequence is TGTGCCAGCATCCCGCGGACTAACGGGAGCTCCTACAATGAGCAGTTCTTC. Protein product: CASIPRTNGSSYNEQFF. This chain links TRBV6-2 or TRBV6-3 with TRBJ2-1, with D tentatively TRBD2 (6 bases). The V gene lost 7 bases and the J gene lost 0 bases, with 19 bases spanning the gap. CDR3 length: 17 amino acids. CDR1 is MNHEY, CDR2 SVGEGT, per germline.

The CDR3 reads CNIEEWTGRTEAFF. DNA for the CDR3: TGCAACATTGAAGAATGGACAGGGAGGACTGAAGCTTTCTTT. The V call is TRBV29-1, the J call TRBJ1-1; 8 bases line up with TRBD1. This CDR3 has 14 residues. From germline, CDR1 is SQVTM and CDR2 ANQGSEA.

Points on this clonotype: The junction differs from germline at one of its ends, possibly a read error. The chain recombines TRBV4-3 with TRBJ2-6; D is perhaps TRBD1 (6 bases). CDR1 is LGHNA and CDR2 is YSLEER in the germline V gene. There are 15 residues in the CDR3. CDR3 coding DNA: TGTGCCAGCAGCCAGGGGAGACCTGGGGCCAACGTCCTGACTTTC. This gives the protein CASSQGRPGANVLTF.

The rearrangement joins TRBV5-5 to TRBJ2-5, with D possibly TRBD2 on 5 matching bases. The CDR3 spans 14 residues. The germline gives CDR1 SGHKS, CDR2 YYEKEE (reference sequence). The ends were cut back, 5 bases at V and 4 bases at J, with 15 bases in the middle. CDR3 sequence reads: CASSSMTMGETQYF. As DNA, the CDR3 is TGTGCCAGCAGTTCGATGACTATGGGAGAGACCCAGTACTTC.

On this clonotype: Sequence at one end of the junction differs from germline and may be a read error. The chain carries TRBV29-1 and TRBJ2-3; TRBD1 is a possible D gene (6 bases). The germline V gene encodes CDR1 SQVTM and CDR2 ANQGSEA. CDR3 length: 13 amino acids. CDR3 residues: CTVEGVAGDAQYF. DNA for the CDR3: TGCACCGTTGAGGGGGTCGCTGGAGATGCGCAGTATTTT.

This sequence joins TRBV18 and TRBJ2-7, with D hard to call. Germline lookup yields CDR1 KGHSH and CDR2 LQKENI. V lost 5 bases to trimming and J lost 2 bases, with 10 bases between them. The CDR3 extends over 13 amino acids. CDR3 sequence (DNA): TGTGCCAGCTCAATGGGCTATACCTACGAGCAGTACTTC. Protein sequence: CASSMGYTYEQYF.

Concerning this clonotype: The junction departs from the called germline gene at one end, perhaps through a read error. The chain is built from TRBV12-3 or TRBV12-4 and TRBJ2-5; D may be TRBD1 (6 bases). The CDR3 covers 15 residues. Here the CDR3 reads CASSFSQGLKETLYF. The CDR3 DNA reads as TGTGCCAGCAGTTTTTCTCAGGGGCTAAAAGAGACCCTGTACTTC.

This sequence joins TRBV6-2 or TRBV6-3 and TRBJ2-7, with D uncertain. Trimming cost V 4 bases and J 3 bases, with 10 bases left between them. Germline V lookup: CDR1 MNHEY, CDR2 SVGEGT. The CDR3 length is 13 residues. CDR3 residues: CASSSRVFYEQYF. The CDR3 bases are TGTGCCAGCAGTTCGAGAGTGTTCTACGAGCAGTACTTC.

The genes are TRBV6-2 or TRBV6-3 and TRBJ1-5, with D unresolved. The V gene lost 7 bases and the J gene lost 5 bases, with 9 bases spanning the gap. CDR1 and CDR2 from the germline V gene are MNHEY and SVGEGT. The length of the CDR3 is 12 residues. CDR3 amino acids: CASNLIDQPQHF. The CDR3 DNA follows: TGTGCCAGCAACCTTATAGATCAGCCCCAGCATTTT.

This chain joins TRBV5-5 and TRBJ2-1; D is perhaps TRBD1 or TRBD2 (5 bases each). Germline CDR1 is SGHKS and CDR2 is YYEKEE (reference sequence). V was trimmed by 3 bases and J by 13 bases, leaving 14 bases between them. CDR3 length equals 12 residues. CDR3 in amino acids: CASSWDQGAQFF. The CDR3 region has the DNA TGTGCCAGCAGCTGGGACCAGGGAGCCCAGTTCTTC.

This clonotype came up once. The CDR3 carries no conserved terminal phenylalanine or tryptophan, so it likely arises from a read error. This rearrangement joins TRBV29-1 to TRBJ2-1, with D uncertain. This CDR3 has 11 amino acids. The V gene's germline CDR1 is SQVTM and CDR2 ANQGSEA. This CDR3 is CGVRYVQMQFL. Written as DNA, the CDR3 is TGCGGCGTGAGATACGTACAGATGCAGTTCTTA.

A note on this clonotype: An end of the junction differs from the germline gene, which may be a read error. The chain couples TRBV6-1 to TRBJ1-5; TRBD1 matches 8 bases. The CDR3 runs to 18 residues. Germline loops: CDR1 MNHNS, CDR2 SASEGT. In nucleotides, the CDR3 is TGTGCCAGCAACCCAACAGGGGGACGGGGGAAAGTTAATCAGTCCCAGCATTTT. It is translated as CASNPTGGRGKVNQSQHF.

Regarding this clonotype: At one of its ends the junction is not consistent with the germline gene, which may arise from a read error. This chain connects TRBV11-2 to TRBJ1-2; D is perhaps TRBD1 (5 bases). The CDR3 spans 15 residues. Germline CDR1 SGHAT, CDR2 FQNNGV. CDR3 protein: CTSSTSAGLIPGYTF. The CDR3 DNA sequence: TGTACCAGCAGCACGTCGGCAGGGTTGATCCCTGGCTATACTTTC.

Comment on this clonotype: A read error may account for a junction end that differs from germline. V and J are TRBV11-1 and TRBJ1-2; the D is unclear. CDR1 is SGHAT, CDR2 FQDESV, per germline (reference sequence). This CDR3 has 14 residues. The CDR3 DNA follows: TGTGTCAGCAGCTTAGTGCGCCAATGCGGAGGCTACACCTTC. Translated: CVSSLVRQCGGYTF.

The chain joins TRBV7-9 to TRBJ2-1; D remains ambiguous. The CDR3 spans 16 residues. The germline gives CDR1 SEHNR, CDR2 FQNEAQ (reference sequence). Deletions cut 1 base from V and 5 bases from J, with 15 bases between. The CDR3 DNA is TGTGCCAGCAGCTTAGTCACAAGCGAGAGAAACAATGAGCAGTTCTTC. It is translated as CASSLVTSERNNEQFF.

Concerning this clonotype itself: Germline and junction disagree at one end, which may indicate a read error. In nucleotides, the CDR3 is TGTGCCTGCAGTTACTTGGGACAGGGGGCGGGGACCGGGGAGCTGTTTTTT. Protein sequence: CACSYLGQGAGTGELFF. The chain recombines TRBV6-6 with TRBJ2-2; 12 bases are a match to TRBD1. Germline V gene sequence: CDR1 MNHNY, CDR2 SVGAGI (reference sequence). The CDR3 loop spans 17 amino acids.

About this clonotype itself: One end of the junction is discordant with germline, which a read error may explain. The rearrangement links TRBV7-9 to TRBJ2-2; D possibly uses TRBD1 or TRBD2 (6 bases each). CDR1 SEHNR and CDR2 FQNEAQ come from the germline V gene (reference sequence). The CDR3 loop spans 14 amino acids. The CDR3 sequence is CDSSPVGGFGELFF. CDR3 nucleotide sequence: TGCGACAGCAGCCCAGTGGGGGGCTTCGGGGAGCTGTTTTTC.

In regard to this clonotype: Compared with germline, one end of the junction differs, possibly owing to a read error. The chain has TRBV6-1 and TRBJ2-5; D is tentatively TRBD1 or TRBD2 (5 bases each). The CDR3 consists of 15 residues. Looked up from germline, CDR1 is MNHNS and CDR2 is SASEGT. CDR3 residues: CASGEALRWGETQYF. CDR3 sequence (DNA): TGTGCCAGCGGTGAAGCGCTCAGGTGGGGGGAGACCCAGTACTTC.

In the case of this clonotype: An end of the junction does not agree with germline; a read error may underlie this. The chain is built from TRBV10-2 and TRBJ2-4, with 13 bases identical to TRBD2. CDR3 length equals 17 residues. Per germline, CDR1 WSHSY and CDR2 SAAADI. This CDR3 is CVSSKGTSGIAKNIQYF. CDR3 bases: TGCGTCAGCAGTAAGGGGACTAGCGGGATAGCCAAAAACATTCAGTACTTC.